The next 13 T cell receptor beta chains were all read from a single sample in a study of blood T cells in healthy people across ages (dated by TCRdb to about 2015). The protocol used for the library was 5' RACE. The sequencing machine was an Illumina HiSeq 2500. A second roughly 6 to 11 cycle PCR used a sample-barcoded 5' primer and a J-beta primer mix. The public reads were run again by TCRdb, first through fastp at Q25 and then through MiXCR, and only productive beta chains were kept. For every CDR3 protein sequence, its rows merge into one entry that carries the most common genes and DNA. Across this sample there are hundreds of thousands of distinct CDR3 sequences, with roughly 32% seen only once. The ten largest make up 15% of the sample. Sequenced input: blood. The source of these receptors is a woman of 80 years or more in good health. Donor details come from another sample of the same person, matched by shared clones.

This clonotype was seen more than once but under ten times. This chain links TRBV6-2 or TRBV6-3 with TRBJ1-1, with no clear D. Germline V gene lookup returns CDR1 MNHEY and CDR2 SVGEGT. The CDR3 has 13 residues. Trimming shortened V by 2 bases and J by 1 base, and 5 bases separated the two germline ends. The DNA of the CDR3 is TGTGCCAGCAGTTACATCGGGAACACTGAAGCTTTCTTT. Translated, it gives CASSYIGNTEAFF.

In this sample, this clonotype turned up many times. V usage is TRBV6-5 and J usage is TRBJ2-1; 10 nucleotides align to TRBD2. CDR1 MNHEY and CDR2 SVGAGI come from the germline V gene. CDR3 size: 17 residues. J was trimmed by 3 bases and V by 0 bases; bases with no gene match: 5. CDR3 nucleotides: TGTGCCAGCAGTTACTCCTATAGCGGGGGGAACTACAATGAGCAGTTCTTC. Amino acid sequence: CASSYSYSGGNYNEQFF.

The V and J genes are TRBV5-1 and TRBJ2-1; unclear D gene. V shed 2 bases and J shed 6 bases, with 12 bases lying between them. Germline loops: CDR1 SGHRS, CDR2 YFSETQ. CDR3 length: 14 residues. CDR3 protein: CASSFGSGPNEQFF. The CDR3 coding sequence is TGCGCCAGCAGCTTCGGGTCCGGCCCCAATGAGCAGTTCTTC.

Concerning this clonotype itself: It may be a read error: a sequence one base away is much more abundant. The chain combines TRBV10-3 with TRBJ1-1; tentative D call: TRBD1 (5 bases). CDR1 is ENHRY, CDR2 SYGVKD, per germline. V lost 3 bases and J lost 7, with 24 bases in between. The length of the CDR3 is 17 residues. The CDR3 region is CAISDTVIGTDAIEAFF. The CDR3 DNA follows: TGTGCCATCAGTGATACGGTGATAGGGACGGATGCAATTGAAGCTTTCTTT.

The sample holds many counts of this clonotype. This chain connects TRBV20-1 to TRBJ2-7; the match to TRBD1 covers 8 bases. The CDR3 is 13 residues long. Germline V gives CDR1 DFQATT, CDR2 SNEGSKA (reference sequence). V shed 2 bases and J 6 bases; nucleotides not matched to a gene: 6. The CDR3 loop reads CSARRTGSGEQYF. Written as DNA, the CDR3 is TGCAGTGCTAGACGGACAGGGAGCGGCGAGCAGTACTTC.

This clonotype was picked up a small number of times. A single base separates this from a much larger clone, so it may be a read error. CDR3 residues: CAISAGTAYQETQYF. The DNA for the CDR3 is TGTGCCATCAGTGCCGGGACAGCGTACCAAGAGACCCAGTACTTC. The V and J genes are TRBV10-3 and TRBJ2-5; 7 nucleotides match TRBD1. This CDR3 is built from 15 residues. Per the germline V gene, CDR1 is ENHRY and CDR2 is SYGVKD. With 4 bases clipped from V and 0 bases from J, the junction kept 5 bases outside the gene matches.

This clonotype was counted many times. V gene TRBV20-1 combines with J gene TRBJ1-5, with D tentatively TRBD1 (6 bases). Germline assignment: CDR1 DFQATT and CDR2 SNEGSKA (reference sequence). Trimming took 0 bases from V and 3 from J, leaving 15 bases between them. The CDR3 covers 16 residues. The chain's CDR3 is CSARDDDRSYNQPQHF. The CDR3 coding sequence is TGCAGTGCTAGAGATGATGACAGGTCCTACAATCAGCCCCAGCATTTT.

The chain carries TRBV9 and TRBJ1-2, with a weak D call TRBD1 (5 bases). V shed 3 bases and J shed 6 bases, with 18 bases lying between them. This CDR3 comprises 15 residues. CDR1 and CDR2 (germline): SGDLS, YYNGEE. For the CDR3, the DNA is TGTGCCAGCAGCGCGCGAGGACAAGCAAATAATGGCTACACCTTC. Protein product: CASSARGQANNGYTF. The variable domain in full, completed from reference TRBV9 and TRBJ1-2, reads DSGVTQTPKHLITATGQRVTLRCSPRSGDLSVYWYQQSLDQGLQFLIQYYNGEERAKGNILERFSAQQFPDLHSELNLSSLELGDSALYFCASSARGQANNGYTFGSGTRLTVV.

This clonotype was observed many times. The chain combines TRBV7-2 with TRBJ2-1; D is undetermined. Trimming left V 6 bases short and J 9 bases short, with 21 bases between. Per germline, CDR1 SGHTA and CDR2 FQGNSA. The CDR3 sequence is 15 residues long. The CDR3 region is CASSLQQVFNIEQFF. The CDR3 coding sequence is TGTGCCAGCAGTCTACAGCAGGTCTTCAATATTGAGCAGTTCTTC.

In this sample, this clonotype turned up many times. The chain couples TRBV6-2 or TRBV6-3 to TRBJ2-3; TRBD2 agrees at 7 bases. The germline CDR1 and CDR2 sequences are MNHEY and SVGEGT. V was clipped by 6 bases and J by 4 bases; unmatched bases: 10. This CDR3 spans 15 amino acids. CDR3 sequence reads: CASSRGWGGPDTQYF. The CDR3 coding sequence is TGTGCCAGCAGCCGAGGATGGGGGGGACCAGATACGCAGTATTTT.

The chain carries TRBV7-2 and TRBJ2-1, with 8 bases identical to TRBD2. CDR3 length equals 16 residues. V trimming: 5 bases; J trimming: 4 bases; junction bases outside the gene matches: 10. Germline V gene sequence: CDR1 SGHTA, CDR2 FQGNSA. The CDR3 DNA reads as TGTGCCAGCAGCATCTACGGGGGGGCGGGGTACAATGAGCAGTTCTTC. As protein: CASSIYGGAGYNEQFF.

The rearrangement links TRBV2 to TRBJ1-4; D is perhaps TRBD1 (5 bases). From germline, CDR1 is SNHLY and CDR2 FYNNEI. The ends were cut back, 0 bases at V and 8 bases at J, with 13 bases in the middle. This CDR3 comprises 15 residues. This CDR3 is CASSEAGRGAEKLFF. As DNA, the CDR3 is TGTGCCAGCAGTGAAGCTGGGAGGGGAGCAGAAAAACTGTTTTTT.

This clonotype was observed once. The chain has TRBV4-3 and TRBJ2-1; tentatively, D is TRBD2 (5 bases). The length of the CDR3 is 16 residues. Deletions cut 0 bases from V and 4 bases from J, with 13 bases between. Germline V gene sequence: CDR1 LGHNA, CDR2 YSLEER. The CDR3: CASSQERASQYNEQFF. CDR3 coding DNA: TGCGCCAGCAGCCAAGAGCGGGCTAGCCAGTACAATGAGCAGTTCTTC.